This T cell receptor beta chain was profiled in a study of blood T cell repertoires in COVID-19. Overall study context: The samples span acute and convalescent COVID-19 from the United States, Italy and Spain. The cDNA or gDNA used as material had been derived from T cells, B-cell-depleted T cells, or PBMCs.

The V gene end was trimmed by 1 base and the J gene end by 5 bases; junction bases not matched to a gene: 1. The CDR3 contains 15 residues. As originally analysed: The authors estimated nucleated cell counts from reference gene primer amplification. Sequencing was performed with immunoSEQ multiplex PCR; in TCRdb, only in-frame clones are kept and a portion is missing. V and J calls and clone size are those listed in that table; D and trimming were worked out from the DNA. The data show fewer than 20,000 clones, around 92% seen once. The chain combines TRBV23-1 with TRBJ2-4; 11 bases are shared with TRBD1. TRBV23-1 is recorded as an ORF, its role being uncertain. Sequencing used peripheral blood. The receptor was derived from a human donor in a cohort sampled during active COVID-19. The CDR3 DNA is TGCGCCAGCAGTCAATTGGGACAGGGGGAAAACATTCAGTACTTC. Encoded protein: CASSQLGQGENIQYF.